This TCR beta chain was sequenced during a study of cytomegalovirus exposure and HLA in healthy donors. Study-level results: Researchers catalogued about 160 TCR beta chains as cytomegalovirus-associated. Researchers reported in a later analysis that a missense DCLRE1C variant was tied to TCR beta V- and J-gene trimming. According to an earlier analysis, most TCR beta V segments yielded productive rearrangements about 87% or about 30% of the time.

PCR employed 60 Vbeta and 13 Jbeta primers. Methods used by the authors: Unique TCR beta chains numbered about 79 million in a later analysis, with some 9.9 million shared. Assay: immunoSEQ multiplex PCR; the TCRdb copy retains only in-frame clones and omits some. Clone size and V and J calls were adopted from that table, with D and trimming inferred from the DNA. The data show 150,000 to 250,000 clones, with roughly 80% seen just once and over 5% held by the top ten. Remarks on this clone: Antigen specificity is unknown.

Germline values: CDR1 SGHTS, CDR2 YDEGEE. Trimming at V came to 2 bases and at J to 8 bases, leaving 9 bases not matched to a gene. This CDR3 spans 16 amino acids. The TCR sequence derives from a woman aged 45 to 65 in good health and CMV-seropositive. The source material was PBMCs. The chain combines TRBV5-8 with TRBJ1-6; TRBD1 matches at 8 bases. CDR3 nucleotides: TGTGCCAGCAGCTTTGCCCGGACAGGGTGGGATTCACCCCTCCACTTT. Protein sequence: CASSFARTGWDSPLHF.